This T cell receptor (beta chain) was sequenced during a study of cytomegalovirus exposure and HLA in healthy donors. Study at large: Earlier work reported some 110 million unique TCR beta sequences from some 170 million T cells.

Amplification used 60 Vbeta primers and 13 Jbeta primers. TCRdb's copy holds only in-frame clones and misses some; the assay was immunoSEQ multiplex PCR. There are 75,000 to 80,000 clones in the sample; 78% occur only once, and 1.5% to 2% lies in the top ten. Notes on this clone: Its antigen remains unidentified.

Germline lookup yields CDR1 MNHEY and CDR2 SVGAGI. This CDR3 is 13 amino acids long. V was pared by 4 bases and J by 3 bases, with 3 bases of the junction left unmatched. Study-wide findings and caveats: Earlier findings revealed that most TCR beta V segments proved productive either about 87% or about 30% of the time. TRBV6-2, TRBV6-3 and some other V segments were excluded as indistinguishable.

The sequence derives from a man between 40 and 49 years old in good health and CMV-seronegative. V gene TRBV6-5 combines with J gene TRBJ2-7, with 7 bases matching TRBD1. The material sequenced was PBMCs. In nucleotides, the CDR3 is TGTGCCAGCAGTTGGGACAGAGTCTACGAGCAGTACTTC. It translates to CASSWDRVYEQYF.